The entry that follows covers one T cell receptor beta chain sequence. The record originates from a study of cytomegalovirus exposure and HLA in healthy donors. The repertoire was sequenced with immunoSEQ multiplex PCR; TCRdb's copy has only in-frame clones and lacks some. The sample holds about 120,000 clones, about 82% seen once. The CDR3 runs 15 residues. With 7 bases removed from V and 6 bases from J, the gap between germline ends came to 19 bases. Germline loops: CDR1 MNHNS, CDR2 SASEGT. This clonotype was obtained from a young man in good health and CMV-seronegative. The J gene is TRBJ1-5, the V gene TRBV6-1; D not certain. Specimen: PBMCs. CDR3: CASINDLRTAQPQHF. Here the CDR3 DNA reads TGTGCCAGCATTAACGATTTACGGACTGCTCAGCCCCAGCATTTT.